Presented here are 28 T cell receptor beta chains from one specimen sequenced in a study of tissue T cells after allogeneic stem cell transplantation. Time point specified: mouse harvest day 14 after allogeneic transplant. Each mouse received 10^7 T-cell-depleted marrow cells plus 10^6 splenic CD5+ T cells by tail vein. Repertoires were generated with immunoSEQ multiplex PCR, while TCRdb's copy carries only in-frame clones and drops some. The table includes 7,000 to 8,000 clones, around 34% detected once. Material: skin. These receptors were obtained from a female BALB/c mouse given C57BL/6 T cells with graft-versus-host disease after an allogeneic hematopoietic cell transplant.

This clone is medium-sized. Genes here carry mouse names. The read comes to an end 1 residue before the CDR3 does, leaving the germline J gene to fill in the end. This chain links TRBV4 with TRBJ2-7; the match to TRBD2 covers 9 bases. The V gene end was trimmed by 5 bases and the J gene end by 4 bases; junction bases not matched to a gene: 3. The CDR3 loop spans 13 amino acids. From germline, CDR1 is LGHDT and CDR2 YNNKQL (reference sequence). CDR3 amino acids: CASSLDWGYEQYF. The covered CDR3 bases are TGTGCCAGCAGCCTCGACTGGGGGTATGAACAGTAC.

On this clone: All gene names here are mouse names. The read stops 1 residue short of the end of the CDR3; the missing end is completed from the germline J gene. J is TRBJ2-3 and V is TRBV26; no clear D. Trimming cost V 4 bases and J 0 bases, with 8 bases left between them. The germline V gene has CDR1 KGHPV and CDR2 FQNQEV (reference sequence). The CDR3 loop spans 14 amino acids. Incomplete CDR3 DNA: TGTGCCAGCAGTCCGACAACTAGTGCAGAAACGCTGTAT. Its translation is CASSPTTSAETLY. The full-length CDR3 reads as CASSPTTSAETLYF.

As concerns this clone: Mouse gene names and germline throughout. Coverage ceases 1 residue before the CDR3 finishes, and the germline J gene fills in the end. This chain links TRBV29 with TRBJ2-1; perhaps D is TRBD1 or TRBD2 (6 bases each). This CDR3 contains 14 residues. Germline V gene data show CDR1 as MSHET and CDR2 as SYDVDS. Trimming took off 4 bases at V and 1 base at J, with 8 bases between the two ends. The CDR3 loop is CASSSGANYAEQFF. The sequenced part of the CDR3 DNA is TGTGCTAGCAGTTCGGGGGCGAACTATGCTGAGCAGTTC.

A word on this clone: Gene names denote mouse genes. CDR3 sequence reads: CASSLLGGLEQYF. CDR3 bases read: TGTGCAAGCAGCTTGCTGGGGGGTTTGGAACAGTAC. This chain uses TRBV16 with TRBJ2-7, with 8 positions matching TRBD2. The CDR3 goes on 1 residue after the read ends, and that part is filled in from the germline J gene. CDR1 is SGHSA, CDR2 FRNQAP, per germline. Trimming took 3 bases from V and 7 from J; bases not matched to a gene: 5. The CDR3 runs 13 residues.

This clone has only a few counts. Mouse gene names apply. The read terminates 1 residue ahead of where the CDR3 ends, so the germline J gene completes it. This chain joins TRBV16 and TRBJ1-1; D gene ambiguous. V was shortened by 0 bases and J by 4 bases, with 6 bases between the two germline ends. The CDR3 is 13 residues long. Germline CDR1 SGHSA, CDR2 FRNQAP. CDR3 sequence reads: CASSLEAITEVFF. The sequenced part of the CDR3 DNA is TGTGCAAGCAGCTTAGAGGCCATCACAGAAGTCTTC.

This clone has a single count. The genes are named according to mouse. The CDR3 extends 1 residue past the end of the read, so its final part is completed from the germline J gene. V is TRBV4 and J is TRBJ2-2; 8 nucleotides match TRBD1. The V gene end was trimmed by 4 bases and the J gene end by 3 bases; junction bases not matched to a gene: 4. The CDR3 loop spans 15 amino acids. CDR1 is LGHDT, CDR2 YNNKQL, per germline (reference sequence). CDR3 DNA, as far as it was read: TGTGCCAGCAGCTTTGACAGGGGCCACACCGGGCAGCTCTAC. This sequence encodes CASSFDRGHTGQLY. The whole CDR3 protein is CASSFDRGHTGQLYF.

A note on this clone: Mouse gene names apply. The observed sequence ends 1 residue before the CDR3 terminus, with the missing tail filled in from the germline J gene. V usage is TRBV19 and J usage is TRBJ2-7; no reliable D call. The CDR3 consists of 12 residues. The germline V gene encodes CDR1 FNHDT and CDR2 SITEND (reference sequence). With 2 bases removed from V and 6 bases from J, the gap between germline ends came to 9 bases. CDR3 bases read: TGTGCCAGCAGTATCTCGGTTGGTGAACAGTAC. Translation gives CASSISVGEQY. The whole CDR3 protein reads CASSISVGEQYF.

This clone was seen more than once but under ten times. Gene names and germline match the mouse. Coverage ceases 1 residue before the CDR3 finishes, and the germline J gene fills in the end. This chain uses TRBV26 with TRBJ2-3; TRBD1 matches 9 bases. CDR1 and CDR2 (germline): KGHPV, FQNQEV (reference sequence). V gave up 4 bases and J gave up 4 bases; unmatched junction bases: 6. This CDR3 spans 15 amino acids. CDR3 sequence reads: CASSQRTGVPETLYF. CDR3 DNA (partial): TGTGCCAGCAGTCAACGGACAGGGGTTCCAGAAACGCTGTAT.

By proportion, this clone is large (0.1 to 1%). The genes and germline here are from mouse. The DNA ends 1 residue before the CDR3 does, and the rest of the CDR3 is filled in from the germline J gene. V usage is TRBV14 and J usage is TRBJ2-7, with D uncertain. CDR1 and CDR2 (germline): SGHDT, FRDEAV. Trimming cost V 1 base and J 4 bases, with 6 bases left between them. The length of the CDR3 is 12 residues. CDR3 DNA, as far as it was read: TGTGCCAGCAGTTTCCCCAAATATGAACAGTAC. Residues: CASSFPKYEQY. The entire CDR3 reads CASSFPKYEQYF.

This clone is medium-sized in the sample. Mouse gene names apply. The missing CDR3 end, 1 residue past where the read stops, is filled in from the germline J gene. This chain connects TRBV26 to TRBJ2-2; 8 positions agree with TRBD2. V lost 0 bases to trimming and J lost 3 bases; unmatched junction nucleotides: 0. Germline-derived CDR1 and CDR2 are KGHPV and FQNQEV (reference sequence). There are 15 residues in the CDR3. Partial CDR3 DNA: TGTGCCAGCAGTCTGTCTGGGGGGGACACCGGGCAGCTCTAC. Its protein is CASSLSGGDTGQLY. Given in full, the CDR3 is CASSLSGGDTGQLYF.

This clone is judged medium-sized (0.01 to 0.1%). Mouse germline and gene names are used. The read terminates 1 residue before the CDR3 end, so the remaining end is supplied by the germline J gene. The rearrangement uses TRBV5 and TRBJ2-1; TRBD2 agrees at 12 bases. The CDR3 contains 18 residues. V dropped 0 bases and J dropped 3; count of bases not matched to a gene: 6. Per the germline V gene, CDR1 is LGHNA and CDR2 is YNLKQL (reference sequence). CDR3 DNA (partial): TGTGCCAGCAGCCAAGACCTCGGGACTGGGGGGTTCTATGCTGAGCAGTTC. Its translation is CASSQDLGTGGFYAEQF. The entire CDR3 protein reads CASSQDLGTGGFYAEQFF.

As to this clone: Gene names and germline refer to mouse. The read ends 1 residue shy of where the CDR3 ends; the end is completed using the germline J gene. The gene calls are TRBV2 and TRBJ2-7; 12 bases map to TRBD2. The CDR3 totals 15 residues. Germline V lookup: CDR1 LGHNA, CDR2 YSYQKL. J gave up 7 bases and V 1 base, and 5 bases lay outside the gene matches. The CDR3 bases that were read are TGTGCCAGCAGCCAAGGACTGGGGGGGCCGGGGGAACAGTAC. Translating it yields CASSQGLGGPGEQY. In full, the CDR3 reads CASSQGLGGPGEQYF.

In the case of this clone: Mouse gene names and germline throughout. The CDR3 spells CASSPRQGGQDTQYF. CDR3 DNA (partial): TGTGCCAGCAGCCCCCGACAGGGAGGCCAAGACACCCAGTAC. This chain connects TRBV5 to TRBJ2-5; 7 positions match TRBD1. The CDR3 is cut off 1 residue early in the read; its end comes from the germline J gene. With V trimmed by 4 bases and J by 2 bases, 6 bases remained unmatched. The V gene's germline CDR1 is LGHNA and CDR2 YNLKQL (reference sequence). The CDR3 contains 15 residues.

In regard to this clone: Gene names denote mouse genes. The sequenced part of the CDR3 DNA is TGTGCCAGCAGTCTGGACAGGGAGAGGGAACAGTAC. Protein sequence: CASSLDREREQY. In full, the CDR3 reads CASSLDREREQYF. This chain links TRBV26 with TRBJ2-7; 7 bases are a match to TRBD1. The sequence runs out 1 residue before the end of the CDR3; the remainder is reconstructed from the germline J gene. With 2 bases clipped from V and 7 bases from J, the junction kept 5 bases outside the gene matches. This CDR3 contains 13 residues. Per germline, CDR1 KGHPV and CDR2 FQNQEV (reference sequence).

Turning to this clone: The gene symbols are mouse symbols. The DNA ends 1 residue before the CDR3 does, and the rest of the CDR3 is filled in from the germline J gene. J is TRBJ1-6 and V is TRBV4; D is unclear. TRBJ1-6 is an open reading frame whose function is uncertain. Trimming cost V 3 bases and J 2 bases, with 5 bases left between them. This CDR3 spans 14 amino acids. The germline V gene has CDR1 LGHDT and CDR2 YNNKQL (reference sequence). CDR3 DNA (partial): TGTGCCAGCAGCTACACGGCCTATAATTCGCCCCTCTAC. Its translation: CASSYTAYNSPLY. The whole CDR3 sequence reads CASSYTAYNSPLYF.

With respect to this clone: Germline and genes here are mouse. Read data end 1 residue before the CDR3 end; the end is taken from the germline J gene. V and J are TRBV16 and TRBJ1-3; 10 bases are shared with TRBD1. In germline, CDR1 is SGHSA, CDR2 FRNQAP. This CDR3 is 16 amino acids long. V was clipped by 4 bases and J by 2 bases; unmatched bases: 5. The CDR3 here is CASSSTGTGAGNTLYF. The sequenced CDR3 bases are TGTGCAAGCAGCTCGACCGGGACAGGGGCTGGAAATACGCTCTAT.

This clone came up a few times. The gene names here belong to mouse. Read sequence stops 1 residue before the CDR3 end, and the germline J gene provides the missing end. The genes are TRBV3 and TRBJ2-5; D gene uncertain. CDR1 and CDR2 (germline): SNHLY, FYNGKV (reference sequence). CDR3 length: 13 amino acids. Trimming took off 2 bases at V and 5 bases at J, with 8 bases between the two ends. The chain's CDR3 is CASSLSGVDTQYF. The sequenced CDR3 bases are TGTGCCAGCAGCTTAAGCGGGGTAGACACCCAGTAC.

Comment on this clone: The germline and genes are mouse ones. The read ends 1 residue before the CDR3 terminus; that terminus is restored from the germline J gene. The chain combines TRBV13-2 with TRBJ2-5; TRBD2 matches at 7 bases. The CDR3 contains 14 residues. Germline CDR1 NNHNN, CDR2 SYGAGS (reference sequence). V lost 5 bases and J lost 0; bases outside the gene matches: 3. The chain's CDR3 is CASGLGTNQDTQYF. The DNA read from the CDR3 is TGTGCCAGCGGACTGGGGACTAACCAAGACACCCAGTAC.

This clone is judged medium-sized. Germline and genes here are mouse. The CDR3 sequence is CASSPMSGNTLYF. CDR3 bases read: TGTGCCAGCAGCCCAATGTCTGGAAATACGCTCTAT. The chain uses TRBV4 and TRBJ1-3; no clear D gene. The sequenced fragment ends 1 residue before the CDR3 boundary, so the rest is inferred from the germline J gene. V lost 5 bases and J lost 1, with 6 bases in between. CDR3 length equals 13 residues. The germline V gene has CDR1 LGHDT and CDR2 YNNKQL (reference sequence).

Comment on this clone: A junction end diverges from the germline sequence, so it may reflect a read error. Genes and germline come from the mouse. The CDR3 sequence: CPSSSGGSYQQYF. The sequenced CDR3 bases are TGCCCAAGCAGCTCAGGGGGCTCCTATCAACAGTAC. The chain is built from TRBV16 and TRBJ2-7; 8 bases align to TRBD1. The sequenced fragment ends 1 residue before the CDR3 boundary, so the rest is inferred from the germline J gene. From germline, CDR1 is SGHSA and CDR2 FRNQAP. The CDR3 covers 13 residues.

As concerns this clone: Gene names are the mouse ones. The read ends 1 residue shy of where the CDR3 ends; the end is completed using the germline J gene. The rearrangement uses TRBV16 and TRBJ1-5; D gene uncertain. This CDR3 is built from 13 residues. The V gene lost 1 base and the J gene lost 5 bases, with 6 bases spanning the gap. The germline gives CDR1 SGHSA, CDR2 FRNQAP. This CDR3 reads CASSLGQHQAPLF. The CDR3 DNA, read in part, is TGTGCAAGCAGCTTAGGGCAGCACCAGGCTCCGCTT.

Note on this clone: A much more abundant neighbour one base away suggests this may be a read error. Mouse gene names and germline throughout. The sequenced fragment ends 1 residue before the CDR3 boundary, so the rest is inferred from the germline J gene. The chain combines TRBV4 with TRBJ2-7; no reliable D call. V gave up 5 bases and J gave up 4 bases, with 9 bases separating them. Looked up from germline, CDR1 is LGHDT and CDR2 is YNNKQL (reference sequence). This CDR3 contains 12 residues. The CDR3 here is CASSLTRYEQYF. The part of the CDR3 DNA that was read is TGTGCCAGCAGCCTCACTCGGTATGAACAGTAC.

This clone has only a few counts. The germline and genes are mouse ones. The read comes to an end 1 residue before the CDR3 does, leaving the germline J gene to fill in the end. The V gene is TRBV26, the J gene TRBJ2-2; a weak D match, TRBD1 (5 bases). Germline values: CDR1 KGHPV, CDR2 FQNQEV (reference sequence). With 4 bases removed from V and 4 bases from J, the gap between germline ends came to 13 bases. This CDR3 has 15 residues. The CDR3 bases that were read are TGTGCCAGCAGTCCACCAGGGTTAGGCACCGGGCAGCTCTAC. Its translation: CASSPPGLGTGQLY. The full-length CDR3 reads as CASSPPGLGTGQLYF.

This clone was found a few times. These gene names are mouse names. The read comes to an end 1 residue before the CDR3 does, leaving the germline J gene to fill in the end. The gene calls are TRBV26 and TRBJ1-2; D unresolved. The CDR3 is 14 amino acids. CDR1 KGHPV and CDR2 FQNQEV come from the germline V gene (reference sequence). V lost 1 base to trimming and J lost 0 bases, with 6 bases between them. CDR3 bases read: TGTGCCAGCAGTCTGTGGGATGCAAACTCCGACTACACC. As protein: CASSLWDANSDYT. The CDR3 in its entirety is CASSLWDANSDYTF.

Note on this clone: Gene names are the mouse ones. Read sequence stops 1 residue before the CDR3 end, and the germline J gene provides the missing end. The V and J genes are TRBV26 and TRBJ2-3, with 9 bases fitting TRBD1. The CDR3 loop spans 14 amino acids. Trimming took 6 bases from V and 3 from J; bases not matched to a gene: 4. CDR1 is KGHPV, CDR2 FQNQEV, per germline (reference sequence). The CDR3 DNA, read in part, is TGTGCCAGCAGCACCGGGACAGGGGCAGAAACGCTGTAT. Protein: CASSTGTGAETLY. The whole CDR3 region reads CASSTGTGAETLYF.

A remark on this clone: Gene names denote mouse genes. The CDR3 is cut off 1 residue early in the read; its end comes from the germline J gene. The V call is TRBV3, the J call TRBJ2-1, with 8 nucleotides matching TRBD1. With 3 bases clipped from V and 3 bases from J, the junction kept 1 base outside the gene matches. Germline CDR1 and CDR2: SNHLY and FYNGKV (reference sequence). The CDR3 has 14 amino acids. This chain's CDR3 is CASSFTGGYAEQFF. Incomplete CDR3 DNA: TGTGCCAGCAGCTTTACAGGGGGCTATGCTGAGCAGTTC.

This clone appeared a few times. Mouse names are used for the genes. This chain's CDR3 is CASSPGVPSGNTLYF. The CDR3 bases that were read are TGTGCCAGCAGCCCAGGGGTCCCTTCTGGAAATACGCTCTAT. The chain couples TRBV26 to TRBJ1-3, with a weak D call TRBD1 (6 bases). The CDR3 is cut off 1 residue early in the read; its end comes from the germline J gene. CDR3 length equals 15 residues. Deletions cut 6 bases from V and 0 bases from J, with 12 bases between. CDR1 and CDR2 from the germline V gene are KGHPV and FQNQEV (reference sequence).

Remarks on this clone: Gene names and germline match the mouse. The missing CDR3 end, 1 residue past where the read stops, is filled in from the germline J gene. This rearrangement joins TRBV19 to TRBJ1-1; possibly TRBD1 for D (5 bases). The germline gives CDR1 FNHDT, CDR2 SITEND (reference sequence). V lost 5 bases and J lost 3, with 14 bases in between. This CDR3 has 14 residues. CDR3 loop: CASSRARADTEVFF. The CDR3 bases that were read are TGTGCCAGCAGCCGGGCCAGGGCGGACACAGAAGTCTTC.